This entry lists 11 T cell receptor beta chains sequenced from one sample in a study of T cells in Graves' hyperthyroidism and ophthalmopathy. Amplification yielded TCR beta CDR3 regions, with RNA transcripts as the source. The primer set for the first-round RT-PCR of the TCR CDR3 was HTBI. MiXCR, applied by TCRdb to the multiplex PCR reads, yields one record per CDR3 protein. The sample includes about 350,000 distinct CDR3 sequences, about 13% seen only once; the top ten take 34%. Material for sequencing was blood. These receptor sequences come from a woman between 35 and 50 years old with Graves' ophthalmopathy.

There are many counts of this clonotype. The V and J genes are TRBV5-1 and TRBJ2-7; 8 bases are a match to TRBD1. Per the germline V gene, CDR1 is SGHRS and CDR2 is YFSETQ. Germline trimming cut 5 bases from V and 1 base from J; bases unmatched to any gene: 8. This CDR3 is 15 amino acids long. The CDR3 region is CASRLTGASSYEQYF. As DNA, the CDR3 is TGCGCCAGCAGGCTGACAGGGGCCTCTTCCTACGAGCAGTACTTC.

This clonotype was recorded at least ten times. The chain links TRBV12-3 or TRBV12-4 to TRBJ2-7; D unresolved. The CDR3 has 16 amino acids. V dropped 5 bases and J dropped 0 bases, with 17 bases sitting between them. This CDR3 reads CASSPDTGRNSYEQYF. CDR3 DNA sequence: TGTGCCAGCAGTCCTGACACCGGACGCAACTCCTACGAGCAGTACTTC.

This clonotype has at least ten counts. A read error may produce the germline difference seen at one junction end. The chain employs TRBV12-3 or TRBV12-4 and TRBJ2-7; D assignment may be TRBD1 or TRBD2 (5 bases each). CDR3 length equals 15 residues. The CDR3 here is CAGSPFWDLSYEQYF. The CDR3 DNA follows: TGTGCCGGCAGTCCCTTTTGGGACCTGAGCTACGAGCAGTACTTC.

The DNA of the CDR3 is TGCAGTGCTAGAGACGGCGGGAGGGCCGGGGAGACCCAGTACTTC. Its protein product is CSARDGGRAGETQYF. V and J are TRBV20-1 and TRBJ2-5; 9 nucleotides line up with TRBD2. This CDR3 has 15 residues. Unmatched junction bases numbered 7, after V lost 0 bases and J lost 5 bases. CDR1 and CDR2 (germline): DFQATT, SNEGSKA (reference sequence).

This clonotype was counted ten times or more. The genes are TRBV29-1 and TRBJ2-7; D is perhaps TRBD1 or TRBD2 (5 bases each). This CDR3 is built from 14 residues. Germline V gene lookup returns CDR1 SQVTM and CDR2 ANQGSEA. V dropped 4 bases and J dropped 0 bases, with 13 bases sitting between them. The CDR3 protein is CSVGDGFSSYEQYF. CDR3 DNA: TGCAGCGTTGGGGACGGATTCAGCTCCTACGAGCAGTACTTC.

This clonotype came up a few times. The CDR3, as DNA: TGTGCCAGCAGCCAAGTACAAGGGCTTTATGGCTACACCTTC. Translated, it gives CASSQVQGLYGYTF. V is TRBV14 and J is TRBJ1-2; D is uncertain. The CDR3 contains 14 residues. Trimming shortened V by 1 base and J by 5 bases, and 11 bases separated the two germline ends. CDR1 and CDR2 (germline): SGHDN, FVKESK.

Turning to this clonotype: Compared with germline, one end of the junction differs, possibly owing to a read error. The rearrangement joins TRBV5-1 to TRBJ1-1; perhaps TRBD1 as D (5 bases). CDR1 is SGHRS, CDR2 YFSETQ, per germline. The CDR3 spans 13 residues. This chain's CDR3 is CASGLGRATEAFF. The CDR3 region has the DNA TGCGCCAGCGGCTTGGGCAGGGCCACTGAAGCTTTCTTT. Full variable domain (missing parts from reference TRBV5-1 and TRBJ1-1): KAGVTQTPRYLIKTRGQQVTLSCSPISGHRSVSWYQQTPGQGLQFLFEYFSETQRNKGNFPGRFSGRQFSNSRSEMNVSTLELGDSALYLCASGLGRATEAFFGQGTRLTVV.

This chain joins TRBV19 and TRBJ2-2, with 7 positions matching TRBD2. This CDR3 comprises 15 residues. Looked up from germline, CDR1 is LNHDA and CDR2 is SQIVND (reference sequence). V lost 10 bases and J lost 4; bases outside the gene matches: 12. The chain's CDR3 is CATRPAGAVTGELFF. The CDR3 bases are TGTGCCACCCGTCCGGCGGGAGCGGTCACCGGGGAGCTGTTTTTT.

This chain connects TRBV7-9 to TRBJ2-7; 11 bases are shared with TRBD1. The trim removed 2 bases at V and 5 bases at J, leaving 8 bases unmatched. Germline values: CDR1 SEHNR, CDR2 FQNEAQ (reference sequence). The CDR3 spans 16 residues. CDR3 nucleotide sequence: TGTGCCAGCAGCTTACCAGGCGGGACAGGGGGACACGAGCAGTACTTC. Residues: CASSLPGGTGGHEQYF.

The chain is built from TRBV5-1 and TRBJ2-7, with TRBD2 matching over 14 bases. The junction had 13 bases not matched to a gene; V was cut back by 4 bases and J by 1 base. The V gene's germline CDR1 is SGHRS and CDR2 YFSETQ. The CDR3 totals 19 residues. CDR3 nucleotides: TGCGCCAGCAGCCGTGGGACTAGCGGGGGCCGTCCCAATTCCTACGAGCAGTACTTC. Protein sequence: CASSRGTSGGRPNSYEQYF.

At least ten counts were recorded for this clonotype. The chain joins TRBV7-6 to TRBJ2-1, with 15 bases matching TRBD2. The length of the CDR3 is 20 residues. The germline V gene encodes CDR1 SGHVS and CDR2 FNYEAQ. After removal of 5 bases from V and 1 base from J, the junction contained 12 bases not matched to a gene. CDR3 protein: CASSPYQGLAGGRSYNEQFF. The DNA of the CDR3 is TGTGCCAGCAGCCCGTACCAGGGACTAGCGGGAGGTCGATCCTACAATGAGCAGTTCTTC.